These T cell receptor beta chains were read from a single sample in a study of T cells in Graves' hyperthyroidism and ophthalmopathy. TCRdb re-derived calls from the multiplex PCR reads in MiXCR, one entry per CDR3 protein. This sample has around 280,000 distinct CDR3 sequences, with 13% found just once. Sequencing input: blood. The receptors were gathered from a woman aged 25 to 39 with Graves' hyperthyroidism that later progressed to Graves' ophthalmopathy. Both conserved end residues are part of each CDR3. A D gene is named only where the DNA matches it firmly. Only part of the rows carry a size: once, few, many, or a class if the clone is expanded.

abundance	v_gene	d_gene	j_gene	CDR3aa	CDR3nt
many	TRBV5-5	TRBD2	TRBJ2-3	CASSGISSGSNTQYF	TGTGCCAGCAGCGGAATCTCTAGCGGGAGTAATACGCAGTATTTT
many	TRBV24-1	TRBD1	TRBJ1-5	CATSTGAQPQHF	TGTGCCACCTCAACAGGGGCACAGCCCCAGCATTTT
.	TRBV12-5	TRBD2	TRBJ2-1	CASATGTIYNEQFF	TGTGCTAGTGCAACCGGGACTATCTACAATGAGCAGTTCTTC
.	TRBV9	TRBD2	TRBJ2-1	CASETSGCNEQFF	TGTGCCAGCGAAACTAGCGGGTGCAATGAGCAGTTCTTC
many	TRBV30	.	TRBJ1-3	CAWSVTTSSGNTIYF	TGTGCCTGGAGTGTTACAACCAGCTCTGGAAACACCATATATTTT
many	TRBV7-3	.	TRBJ2-1	CASSFDGGYNEQFF	TGTGCCAGCAGCTTTGATGGCGGTTACAATGAGCAGTTCTTC
many	TRBV6-1	.	TRBJ1-5	CASSAGPMPQHF	TGTGCCAGCAGTGCCGGGCCAATGCCCCAGCATTTT
many	TRBV5-4	.	TRBJ2-1	CASSLAGHEQFF	TGTGCCAGCAGCTTGGCAGGGCATGAGCAGTTCTTC
many	TRBV20-1	TRBD2	TRBJ2-1	CSARTSGSAGQFF	TGCAGTGCTAGGACTAGCGGGAGCGCCGGGCAGTTCTTC
many	TRBV3-1	TRBD1	TRBJ2-1	CASSDREWDEQFF	TGTGCCAGCTCCGACAGGGAGTGGGATGAGCAGTTCTTC
.	TRBV19	TRBD2	TRBJ2-3	CASTGTSGPTDTQYF	TGTGCCAGTACTGGGACTAGCGGTCCCACAGATACGCAGTATTTT
.	TRBV4-2	.	TRBJ1-3	CASSQDRRVPGNTIYF	TGTGCCAGCAGCCAAGATCGAAGAGTTCCTGGAAACACCATATATTTT
many	TRBV3-1	.	TRBJ2-1	CASSQGSSSYNEQFF	TGTGCCAGCAGTCAGGGGTCGAGCTCCTACAATGAGCAGTTCTTC
many	TRBV15	.	TRBJ2-3	CATSRDKGSTDTQYF	TGTGCCACCAGCAGAGATAAGGGTAGCACAGATACGCAGTATTTT
many	TRBV4-1	.	TRBJ2-2	CASSQFPLGLVATGELFF	TGCGCCAGCAGCCAATTCCCGCTAGGGTTAGTTGCAACCGGGGAGCTGTTTTTT
many	TRBV19	.	TRBJ1-5	CASSVDRLYQPQHF	TGTGCCAGTAGTGTAGACAGACTTTATCAGCCCCAGCATTTT
many	TRBV20-1	TRBD2	TRBJ2-1	CSALAGGIYNEQFF	TGCAGTGCCTTAGCGGGAGGGATATACAATGAGCAGTTCTTC
many	TRBV29-1	.	TRBJ2-7	CSGMSGYEQYF	TGCAGCGGTATGAGCGGCTACGAGCAGTACTTC
.	TRBV19	TRBD1	TRBJ1-2	CASSYGTGEYGYTF	TGTGCCAGTAGTTATGGAACAGGGGAGTATGGCTACACCTTC
many	TRBV28	.	TRBJ2-3	CASSFRVDTQYF	TGTGCCAGCAGTTTCCGGGTAGATACGCAGTATTTT
many	TRBV12-3/TRBV12-4	.	TRBJ1-1	CASSYRDTEAFF	TGTGCCAGCAGCTACCGGGACACTGAAGCTTTCTTT
few	TRBV20-1	TRBD1	TRBJ1-2	CSASGTEPGYTF	TGCAGTGCTAGTGGGACAGAGCCTGGCTACACCTTC
.	TRBV6-6	TRBD2	TRBJ2-2	CASSYYPPGLAGEGNGELFF	TGTGCCAGCAGTTACTACCCCCCGGGACTAGCGGGGGAGGGGAACGGGGAGCTGTTTTTT
few	TRBV9	.	TRBJ2-1	CASSVAATREQFF	TGTGCCAGCAGCGTAGCGGCCACAAGAGAGCAGTTCTTC
many	TRBV3-1	TRBD2	TRBJ2-7	CASSQGGGYEQYF	TGTGCCAGCAGCCAAGGGGGGGGCTACGAGCAGTACTTC
many	TRBV27	TRBD2	TRBJ2-1	CASSPPYRTSGRASSSYNEQFF	TGTGCCAGCAGTCCCCCTTACAGGACTAGCGGGAGGGCCTCGAGCTCCTACAATGAGCAGTTCTTC
few	TRBV6-1	.	TRBJ1-1	CASSYGGHTEAFF	TGTGCCAGCAGTTACGGGGGGCACACTGAAGCTTTCTTT
many	TRBV11-1	TRBD1	TRBJ1-1	CASRSGQGVLRTEAFF	TGTGCCAGCAGATCCGGACAGGGGGTTCTTAGGACTGAAGCTTTCTTT
many	TRBV20-1	TRBD1	TRBJ2-5	CSAKPHRRGPGETQYF	TGCAGTGCCAAGCCCCACCGTAGGGGGCCCGGGGAGACCCAGTACTTC
few	TRBV25-1	.	TRBJ2-6	CASSGTGANVLTF	TGTGCCAGCAGTGGAACTGGGGCCAACGTCCTGACTTTC
few	TRBV6-1	TRBD1	TRBJ1-5	CASSSQSGTGVSYSNQPQHF	TGTGCCAGCAGTTCACAATCCGGGACAGGGGTCTCCTATAGCAATCAGCCCCAGCATTTT
.	TRBV19	.	TRBJ1-1	CASSIIVGTEAFF	TGTGCCAGTAGTATTATTGTGGGGACTGAAGCTTTCTTT
.	TRBV7-9	TRBD2	TRBJ2-2	CASNKDGLAGASGELFF	TGTGCCAGCAACAAAGATGGGCTAGCGGGAGCGAGCGGGGAGCTGTTTTTT
few	TRBV10-3	TRBD2	TRBJ2-3	CAIAAGAADTQYF	TGTGCCATTGCCGCGGGAGCTGCAGATACGCAGTATTTT
.	TRBV11-1	TRBD1	TRBJ2-7	CASSFYGTAYEQYF	TGTGCCAGCAGCTTTTACGGGACAGCCTACGAGCAGTACTTC